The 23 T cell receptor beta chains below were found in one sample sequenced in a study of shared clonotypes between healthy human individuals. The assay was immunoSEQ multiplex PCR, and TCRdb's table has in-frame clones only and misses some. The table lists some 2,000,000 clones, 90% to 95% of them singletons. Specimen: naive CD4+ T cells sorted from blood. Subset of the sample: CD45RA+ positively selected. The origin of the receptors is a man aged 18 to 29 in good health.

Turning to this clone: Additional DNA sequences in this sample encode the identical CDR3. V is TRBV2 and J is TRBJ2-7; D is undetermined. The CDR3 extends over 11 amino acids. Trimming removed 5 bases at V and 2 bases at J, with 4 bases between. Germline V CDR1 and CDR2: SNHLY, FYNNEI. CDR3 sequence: CASSLAYEQYF. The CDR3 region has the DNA TGTGCCAGCAGTCTCGCCTACGAGCAGTACTTC.

The CDR3 coding sequence is TGTGCCAGCAGCCCGGCACCCTGGGGCGGGGCTTTCTTT. Residues: CASSPAPWGGAFF. The rearrangement uses TRBV13 and TRBJ1-1; D possibly corresponds to TRBD1 (5 bases). The CDR3 has 13 residues. From germline, CDR1 is PRHDT and CDR2 FYEKMQ (reference sequence). Trimming took off 5 bases at V and 11 bases at J, with 18 bases between the two ends.

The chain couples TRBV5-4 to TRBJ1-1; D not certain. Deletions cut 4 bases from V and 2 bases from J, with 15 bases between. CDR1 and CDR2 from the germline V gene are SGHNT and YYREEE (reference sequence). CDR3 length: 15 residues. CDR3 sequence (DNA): TGTGCCAGCAGCCCCGGGTCCCTAGAAAACACTGAAGCTTTCTTT. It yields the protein CASSPGSLENTEAFF.

The CDR3 sequence: CATSRDLRGEAFF. For the CDR3, the DNA is TGTGCCACCAGCAGAGATTTGAGGGGGGAAGCTTTCTTT. The chain links TRBV15 to TRBJ1-1, with a weak D call TRBD1 (6 bases). This CDR3 spans 13 amino acids. The V and J ends lost 0 bases and 8 bases respectively, with 10 bases between them. Germline V gene sequence: CDR1 LNHNV, CDR2 YYDKDF (reference sequence).

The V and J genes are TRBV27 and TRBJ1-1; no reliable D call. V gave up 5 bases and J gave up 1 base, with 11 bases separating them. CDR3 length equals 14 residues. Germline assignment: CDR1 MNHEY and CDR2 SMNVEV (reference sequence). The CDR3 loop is CASSLRDENTEAFF. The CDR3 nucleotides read TGTGCCAGCAGTCTCCGGGATGAGAACACTGAAGCTTTCTTT.

The chain's CDR3 is CASSFMTQTYEQYF. For the CDR3, the DNA is TGCGCCAGCAGCTTCATGACTCAAACCTACGAGCAGTACTTC. The chain carries TRBV5-1 and TRBJ2-7; D unclear. Deletions cut 2 bases from V and 2 bases from J, with 11 bases between. The CDR3 loop spans 14 amino acids. Germline loops: CDR1 SGHRS, CDR2 YFSETQ. Combining the CDR3 with reference TRBV5-1 and TRBJ2-7 gives the whole variable domain KAGVTQTPRYLIKTRGQQVTLSCSPISGHRSVSWYQQTPGQGLQFLFEYFSETQRNKGNFPGRFSGRQFSNSRSEMNVSTLELGDSALYLCASSFMTQTYEQYFGPGTRLTVT.

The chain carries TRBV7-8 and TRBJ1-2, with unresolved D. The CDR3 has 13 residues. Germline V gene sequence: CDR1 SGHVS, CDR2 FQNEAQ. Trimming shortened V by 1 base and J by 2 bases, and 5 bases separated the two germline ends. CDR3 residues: CASSLVKNYGYTF. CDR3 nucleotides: TGTGCCAGCAGCTTAGTTAAGAACTATGGCTACACCTTC.

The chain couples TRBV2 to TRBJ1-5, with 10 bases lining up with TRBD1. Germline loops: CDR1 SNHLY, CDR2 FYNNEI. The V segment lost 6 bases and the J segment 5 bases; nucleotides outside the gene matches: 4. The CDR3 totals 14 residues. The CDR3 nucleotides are TGTGCCAGCAGGCCCGGGACAGGGGATCAGCCCCAGCATTTT. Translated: CASRPGTGDQPQHF.

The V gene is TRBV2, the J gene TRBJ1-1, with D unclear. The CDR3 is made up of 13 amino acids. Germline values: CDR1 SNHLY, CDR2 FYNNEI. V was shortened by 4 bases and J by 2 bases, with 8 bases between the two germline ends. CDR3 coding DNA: TGTGCCAGCAGTGCCCAAGCTAACACTGAAGCTTTCTTT. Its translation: CASSAQANTEAFF.

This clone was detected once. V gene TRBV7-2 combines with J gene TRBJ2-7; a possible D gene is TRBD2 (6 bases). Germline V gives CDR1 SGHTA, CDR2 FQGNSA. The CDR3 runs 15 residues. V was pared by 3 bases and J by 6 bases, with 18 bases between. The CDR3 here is CASSLVVGSQGEQYF. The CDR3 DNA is TGTGCCAGCAGCTTGGTGGTCGGGAGCCAAGGCGAGCAGTACTTC. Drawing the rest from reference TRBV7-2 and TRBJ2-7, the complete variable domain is GAGVSQSPSNKVTEKGKDVELRCDPISGHTALYWYRQSLGQGLEFLIYFQGNSAPDKSGLPSDRFSAERTGGSVSTLTIQRTQQEDSAVYLCASSLVVGSQGEQYFGPGTRLTVT.

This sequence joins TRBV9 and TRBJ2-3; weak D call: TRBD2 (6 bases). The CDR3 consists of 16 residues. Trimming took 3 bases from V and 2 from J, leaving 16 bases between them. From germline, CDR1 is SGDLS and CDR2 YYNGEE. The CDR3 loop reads CASSGPGGLFTDTQYF. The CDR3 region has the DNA TGTGCCAGCAGCGGACCCGGGGGACTCTTCACAGATACGCAGTATTTT.

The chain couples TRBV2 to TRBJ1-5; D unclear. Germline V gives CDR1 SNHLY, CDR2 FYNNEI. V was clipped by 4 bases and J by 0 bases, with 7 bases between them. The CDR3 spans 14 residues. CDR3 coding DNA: TGTGCCAGCAGTGTCGAATATAGCAATCAGCCCCAGCATTTT. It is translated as CASSVEYSNQPQHF.

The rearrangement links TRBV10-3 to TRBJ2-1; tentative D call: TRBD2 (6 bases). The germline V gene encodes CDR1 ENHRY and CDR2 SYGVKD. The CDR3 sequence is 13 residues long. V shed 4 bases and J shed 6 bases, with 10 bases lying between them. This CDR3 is CAISVAGGNEQFF. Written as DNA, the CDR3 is TGTGCCATCAGTGTGGCCGGGGGCAATGAGCAGTTCTTC.

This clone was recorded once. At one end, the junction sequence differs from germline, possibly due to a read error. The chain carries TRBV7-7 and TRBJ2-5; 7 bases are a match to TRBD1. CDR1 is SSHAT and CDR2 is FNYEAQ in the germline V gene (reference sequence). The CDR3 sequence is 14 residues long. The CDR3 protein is CASSLDYRGETQYF. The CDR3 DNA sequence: TGTGCTAGCAGCTTAGATTACAGGGGAGAGACCCAGTACTTC.

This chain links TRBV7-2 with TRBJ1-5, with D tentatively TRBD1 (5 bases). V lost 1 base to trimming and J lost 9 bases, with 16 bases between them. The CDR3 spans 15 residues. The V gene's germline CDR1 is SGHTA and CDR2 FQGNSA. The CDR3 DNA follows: TGTGCCAGCAGCTTAGAGTTGGGACCCTTATCGCCCCAGCATTTT. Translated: CASSLELGPLSPQHF.

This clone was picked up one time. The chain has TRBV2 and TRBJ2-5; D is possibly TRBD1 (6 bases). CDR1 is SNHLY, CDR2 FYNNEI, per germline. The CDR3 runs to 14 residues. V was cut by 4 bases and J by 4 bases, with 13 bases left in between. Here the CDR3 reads CASSVQGLGETQYF. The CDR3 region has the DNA TGTGCCAGCAGTGTACAGGGTTTGGGAGAGACCCAGTACTTC.

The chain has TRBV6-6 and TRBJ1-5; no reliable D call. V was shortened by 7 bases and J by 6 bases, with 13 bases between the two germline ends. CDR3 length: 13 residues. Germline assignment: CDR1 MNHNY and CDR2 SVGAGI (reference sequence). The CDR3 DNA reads TGTGCCAGCAACCACGGCGAACTTCAGCCCCAGCATTTT. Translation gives CASNHGELQPQHF.

The CDR3 DNA reads as TGTGCCAGCTCACCACAGGCGGGAGGGCGCAATGAGCAGTTCTTC. It specifies CASSPQAGGRNEQFF. This chain links TRBV18 with TRBJ2-1; 9 nucleotides agree with TRBD2. The CDR3 totals 15 residues. The V and J ends lost 1 base and 6 bases, in that order; junction bases with no gene match: 4. Germline V gene sequence: CDR1 KGHSH, CDR2 LQKENI.

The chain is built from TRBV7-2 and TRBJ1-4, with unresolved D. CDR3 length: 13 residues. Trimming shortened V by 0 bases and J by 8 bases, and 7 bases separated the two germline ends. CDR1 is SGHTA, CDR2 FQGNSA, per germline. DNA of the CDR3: TGTGCCAGCAGCTTAGCGGTAGGAGAAAAACTGTTTTTT. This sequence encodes CASSLAVGEKLFF.

CDR3: CASSPDSSNTGELFF. Written as DNA, the CDR3 is TGTGCCAGCAGCCCCGACTCCTCTAACACCGGGGAGCTGTTTTTT. This chain joins TRBV2 and TRBJ2-2, with D uncertain. In germline, CDR1 is SNHLY, CDR2 FYNNEI. The CDR3 has 15 residues. V was trimmed by 6 bases and J by 2 bases, leaving 13 bases between them.

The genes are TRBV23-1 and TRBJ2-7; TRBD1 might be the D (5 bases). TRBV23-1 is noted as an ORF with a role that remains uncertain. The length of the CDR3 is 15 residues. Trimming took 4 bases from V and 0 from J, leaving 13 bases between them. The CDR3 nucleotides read TGCGCCAGCAGTCTATCTCCGACAGACTCCTACGAGCAGTACTTC. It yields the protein CASSLSPTDSYEQYF.

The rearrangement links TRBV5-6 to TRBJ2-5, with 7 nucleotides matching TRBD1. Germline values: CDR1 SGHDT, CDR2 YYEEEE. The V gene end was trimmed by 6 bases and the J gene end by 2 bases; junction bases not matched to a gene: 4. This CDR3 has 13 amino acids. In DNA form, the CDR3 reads TGTGCCAGCATCAACAGGGGTCAAGAGACCCAGTACTTC. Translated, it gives CASINRGQETQYF. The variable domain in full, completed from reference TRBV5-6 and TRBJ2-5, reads DAGVTQSPTHLIKTRGQQVTLRCSPKSGHDTVSWYQQALGQGPQFIFQYYEEEERQRGNFPDRFSGHQFPNYSSELNVNALLLGDSALYLCASINRGQETQYFGPGTRLLVL.

The CDR3: CAWSRVRATFTYEQYF. The CDR3 coding sequence is TGTGCCTGGTCCAGGGTCAGGGCTACTTTCACCTACGAGCAGTACTTC. The chain joins TRBV30 to TRBJ2-7, with a tentative D call TRBD1 (5 bases). CDR1 and CDR2 from the germline V gene are GTSNPN and SVGIG (reference sequence). The V end lost 5 bases, the J end lost 2 bases, and 22 bases lay between the germline ends. This CDR3 has 16 residues.